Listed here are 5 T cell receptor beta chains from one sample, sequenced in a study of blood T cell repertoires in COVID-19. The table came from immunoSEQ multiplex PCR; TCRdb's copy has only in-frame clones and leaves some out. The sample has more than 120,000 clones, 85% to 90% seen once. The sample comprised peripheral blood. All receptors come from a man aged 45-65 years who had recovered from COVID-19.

The CDR3 DNA is TGTGCCAGCAGCCCGGGACAGGGGGCGTATCAGCCCCAGCATTTT. Protein: CASSPGQGAYQPQHF. This chain uses TRBV6-5 with TRBJ1-5, with 12 positions matching TRBD1. Germline values: CDR1 MNHEY, CDR2 SVGAGI. CDR3 length: 15 amino acids. V gave up 6 bases and J gave up 5 bases; unmatched junction bases: 5.

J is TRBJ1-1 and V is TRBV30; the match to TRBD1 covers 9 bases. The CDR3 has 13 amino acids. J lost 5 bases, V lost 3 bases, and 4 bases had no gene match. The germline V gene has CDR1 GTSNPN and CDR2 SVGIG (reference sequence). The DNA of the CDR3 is TGTGCCTGGAGGGGACAGGGTATGACTGAAGCTTTCTTT. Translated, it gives CAWRGQGMTEAFF. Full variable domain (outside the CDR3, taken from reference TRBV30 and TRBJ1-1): SQTIHQWPATLVQPVGSPLSLECTVEGTSNPNLYWYRQAAGRGLQLLFYSVGIGQISSEVPQNLSASRPQDRQFILSSKKLLLSDSGFYLCAWRGQGMTEAFFGQGTRLTVV.

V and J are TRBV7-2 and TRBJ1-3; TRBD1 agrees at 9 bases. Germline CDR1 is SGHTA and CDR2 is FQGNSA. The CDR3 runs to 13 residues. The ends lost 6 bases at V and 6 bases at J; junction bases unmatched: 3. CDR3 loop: CASRRTGENTIYF. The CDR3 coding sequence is TGTGCCAGCAGACGGACAGGGGAAAACACCATATATTTT.

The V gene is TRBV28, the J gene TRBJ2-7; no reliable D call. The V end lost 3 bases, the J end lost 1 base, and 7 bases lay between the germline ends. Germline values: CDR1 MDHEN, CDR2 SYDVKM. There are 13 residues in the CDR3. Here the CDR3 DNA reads TGTGCCAGCAGTTTCTCAGGTTCCTACGAGCAGTACTTC. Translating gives CASSFSGSYEQYF. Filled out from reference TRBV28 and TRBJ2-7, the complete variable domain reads DVKVTQSSRYLVKRTGEKVFLECVQDMDHENMFWYRQDPGLGLRLIYFSYDVKMKEKGDIPEGYSVSREKKERFSLILESASTNQTSMYLCASSFSGSYEQYFGPGTRLTVT.

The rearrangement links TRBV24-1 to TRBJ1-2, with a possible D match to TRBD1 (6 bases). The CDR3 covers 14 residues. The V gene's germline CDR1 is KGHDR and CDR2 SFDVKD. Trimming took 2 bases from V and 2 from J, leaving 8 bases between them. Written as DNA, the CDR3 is TGTGCCACCAGTGATTCGAGGGGGAACTATGGCTACACCTTC. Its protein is CATSDSRGNYGYTF.